A single sample is the source of the 27 T cell receptor beta chains below, sequenced in a study of cytomegalovirus exposure and HLA in healthy donors (dated by TCRdb to about 2017). Library generation was performed with the immunoSEQ multiplex PCR assay. For the multiplex PCR, a mixture combining 60 forward primers for TCR Vbeta segments and 13 reverse primers for TCR Jbeta segments was used. The table was pulled from immuneACCESS by TCRdb, which kept in-frame rearrangements only. Such tables lose some clones; where checked, under half of the loss comes from unresolved V genes, and the rest has no known cause. This sample holds approximately 98,000 clones; around 72% were observed only once. The ten largest make up approximately 9.9% of the sample. The specimen was PBMCs. These receptor sequences come from a man aged 18 to 35 in good health and CMV-seropositive.

This clone was picked up a small number of times. CDR3 DNA sequence: TGTGCCTGGGAGGACAGGGCCATCTCCTATAATTCACCCCTCCACTTT. The encoded protein is CAWEDRAISYNSPLHF. The V and J genes are TRBV30 and TRBJ1-6; 8 positions match TRBD1. The V and J ends lost 5 bases and 0 bases, in that order; junction bases with no gene match: 6. The CDR3 length is 16 residues. Looked up from germline, CDR1 is GTSNPN and CDR2 is SVGIG (reference sequence). Full variable domain (rest looked up from reference TRBV30 and TRBJ1-6): SQTIHQWPATLVQPVGSPLSLECTVEGTSNPNLYWYRQAAGRGLQLLFYSVGIGQISSEVPQNLSASRPQDRQFILSSKKLLLSDSGFYLCAWEDRAISYNSPLHFGNGTRLTVT.

The V gene is TRBV7-8, the J gene TRBJ2-2, with TRBD2 matching 7 bases. Germline-derived CDR1 and CDR2 are SGHVS and FQNEAQ. The J segment lost 8 bases and the V segment lost 2 bases, leaving 5 bases of the junction unmatched. The CDR3 totals 14 residues. The CDR3 sequence: CASSLNWGGGELFF. The CDR3 coding sequence is TGTGCCAGCAGCTTAAACTGGGGAGGGGGGGAGCTGTTTTTT.

The chain links TRBV28 to TRBJ1-5; D is unclear. V was cut by 1 base and J by 7 bases, with 5 bases left in between. Germline-derived CDR1 and CDR2 are MDHEN and SYDVKM. CDR3 length equals 12 residues. This chain's CDR3 is CASSLYSQPQHF. CDR3 in DNA: TGTGCCAGCAGTTTATACTCCCAGCCCCAGCATTTT.

CDR3 sequence reads: CASSLAGGRDEQFF. As DNA, the CDR3 is TGCGCCAGCAGTCTAGCGGGGGGGCGCGATGAGCAGTTCTTC. The genes are TRBV5-1 and TRBJ2-1, with 12 nucleotides matching TRBD2. Germline trimming cut 5 bases from V and 8 bases from J; bases unmatched to any gene: 5. CDR3 size: 14 residues. Germline CDR1 and CDR2: SGHRS and YFSETQ.

V gene TRBV6-1 combines with J gene TRBJ1-1; 8 bases agree with TRBD1. Germline CDR1 reads MNHNS; CDR2 reads SASEGT. The CDR3 is 14 amino acids. Germline trimming cut 6 bases from V and 1 base from J; bases unmatched to any gene: 4. The CDR3: CASSGTGGNTEAFF. The CDR3 DNA follows: TGTGCCAGCAGCGGGACAGGCGGGAACACTGAAGCTTTCTTT.

This chain uses TRBV6-1 with TRBJ2-7, with D unresolved. CDR1 and CDR2 from the germline V gene are MNHNS and SASEGT. CDR3 size: 15 residues. V lost 3 bases to trimming and J lost 2 bases, with 14 bases between them. The CDR3 loop reads CASSESERYTYEQYF. As DNA, the CDR3 is TGTGCCAGCAGTGAGTCTGAGAGGTATACCTACGAGCAGTACTTC.

This sequence joins TRBV27 and TRBJ2-3; TRBD2 aligns across 8 bases. Germline CDR1 is MNHEY and CDR2 is SMNVEV (reference sequence). This CDR3 is 15 amino acids long. After removal of 6 bases from V and 4 bases from J, the junction contained 9 bases not matched to a gene. The CDR3 sequence: CASRRPGGRADTQYF. CDR3 coding DNA: TGTGCCAGCAGGCGACCGGGGGGGCGGGCAGATACGCAGTATTTT.

Only a few counts were recorded for this clone. The V gene is TRBV5-1, the J gene TRBJ1-1, with D uncertain. This CDR3 has 12 amino acids. Germline CDR1 and CDR2: SGHRS and YFSETQ. The V gene lost 0 bases and the J gene lost 3 bases, with 3 bases spanning the gap. The CDR3 region is CASSLVDTEAFF. The CDR3 nucleotides are TGCGCCAGCAGCTTGGTAGACACTGAAGCTTTCTTT.

This chain uses TRBV6-1 with TRBJ2-5; 7 nucleotides line up with TRBD1. The CDR3 runs to 15 residues. Per germline, CDR1 MNHNS and CDR2 SASEGT. J was trimmed by 5 bases and V by 2 bases; bases with no gene match: 8. The CDR3 DNA reads as TGTGCCAGCAGTGAAACTACGACAGGGATGGAGACCCAGTACTTC. Its translation: CASSETTTGMETQYF.

The genes are TRBV4-2 and TRBJ1-6; 7 nucleotides agree with TRBD1. Per the germline V gene, CDR1 is LGHNA and CDR2 is YNFKEQ. After removal of 5 bases from V and 6 bases from J, the junction contained 4 bases not matched to a gene. The CDR3 is 14 residues long. CDR3 bases: TGTGCCAGCAGCAACCGGGACAGTAATTCACCCCTCCACTTT. Its translation: CASSNRDSNSPLHF.

The chain employs TRBV10-3 and TRBJ2-1; TRBD1 matches 9 bases. CDR3 size: 15 residues. Germline CDR1 is ENHRY and CDR2 is SYGVKD. Trimming removed 3 bases from V and 7 bases from J; junction bases left unmatched: 7. The DNA of the CDR3 is TGTGCCATCAGTGATGGGGGACAGGGTTGGAATGAGCAGTTCTTC. Translating it yields CAISDGGQGWNEQFF.

CDR3 DNA: TGTGCCAGCAGCTTAGGGGACAGAGTTAATTCACCCCTCCACTTT. This gives the protein CASSLGDRVNSPLHF. The rearrangement links TRBV7-8 to TRBJ1-6, with TRBD1 identical over 7 bases. The V and J ends lost 1 base and 6 bases, in that order; junction bases with no gene match: 3. From germline, CDR1 is SGHVS and CDR2 FQNEAQ. This CDR3 contains 15 residues.

The chain recombines TRBV30 with TRBJ1-6; maybe TRBD1 (5 bases). The V gene's germline CDR1 is GTSNPN and CDR2 SVGIG (reference sequence). The CDR3 loop spans 14 amino acids. Trimming shortened V by 0 bases and J by 10 bases, and 13 bases separated the two germline ends. This chain's CDR3 is CAWSVGVVGSPLHF. The CDR3 coding sequence is TGTGCCTGGAGTGTAGGGGTTGTTGGGTCACCCCTCCACTTT.

The rearrangement joins TRBV7-9 to TRBJ2-7, with 7 bases fitting TRBD1. V shed 5 bases and J 2 bases; nucleotides not matched to a gene: 9. Germline V lookup: CDR1 SEHNR, CDR2 FQNEAQ (reference sequence). The CDR3 has 15 residues. The CDR3 here is CASSIPTGSPYEQYF. CDR3 DNA: TGTGCCAGCAGCATACCGACAGGGTCGCCCTACGAGCAGTACTTC.

Here the CDR3 DNA reads TGTGCCAGCAGCTTGGGTCAGGGTGGAAACACCATATATTTT. Translating it yields CASSLGQGGNTIYF. The gene calls are TRBV5-5 and TRBJ1-3; a possible D gene is TRBD1 (5 bases). The CDR3 runs to 14 residues. The ends were cut back, 0 bases at V and 3 bases at J, with 7 bases in the middle. In germline, CDR1 is SGHKS, CDR2 YYEKEE (reference sequence).

J is TRBJ1-5 and V is TRBV5-1; possibly TRBD1 for D (5 bases). CDR1 and CDR2 (germline): SGHRS, YFSETQ. V dropped 4 bases and J dropped 2 bases, with 10 bases sitting between them. The CDR3 has 14 amino acids. In DNA, the CDR3 is TGCGCCAGCAGCGCAGAGACAGGCAATCAGCCCCAGCATTTT. Residues: CASSAETGNQPQHF.

This chain joins TRBV9 and TRBJ2-3; maybe TRBD2 (5 bases). This CDR3 spans 16 amino acids. The V gene lost 4 bases and the J gene lost 0 bases, with 15 bases spanning the gap. Germline loops: CDR1 SGDLS, CDR2 YYNGEE. The CDR3 sequence: CASSPGGGGSTDTQYF. The CDR3 DNA is TGTGCCAGCAGCCCCGGTGGAGGCGGGAGCACAGATACGCAGTATTTT.

The chain combines TRBV6-5 with TRBJ1-6; unclear D gene. V was pared by 8 bases and J by 2 bases, with 13 bases between. The CDR3 covers 15 residues. The germline CDR1 and CDR2 sequences are MNHEY and SVGAGI. The DNA for the CDR3 is TGTGCCAGCTCCACGGAGGGTACCTATAATTCACCCCTCCACTTT. It is translated as CASSTEGTYNSPLHF.

In the case of this clone: One end of the junction does not line up with germline, which may come from a read error. CDR3 amino acids: CASSLDPQGDTEAFF. DNA for the CDR3: TGTGCCAGTAGTCTAGACCCCCAGGGGGACACTGAAGCTTTCTTT. V is TRBV19 and J is TRBJ1-1; 7 bases are a match to TRBD1. Per germline, CDR1 LNHDA and CDR2 SQIVND (reference sequence). The CDR3 sequence is 15 residues long.

The chain is built from TRBV11-2 and TRBJ1-1; D may be TRBD1 (5 bases). Trimming removed 2 bases at V and 7 bases at J, with 23 bases between. Germline V gene sequence: CDR1 SGHAT, CDR2 FQNNGV. The CDR3 consists of 17 residues. DNA for the CDR3: TGTGCCAGCAGCTTATGGTCGGGGACCGCCGGGAGCTATGAAGCTTTCTTT. This codes for CASSLWSGTAGSYEAFF.

The V call is TRBV6-1, the J call TRBJ2-7, with 7 nucleotides matching TRBD1. J gave up 2 bases and V 3 bases, and 4 bases lay outside the gene matches. This CDR3 spans 14 amino acids. The germline gives CDR1 MNHNS, CDR2 SASEGT. The CDR3, as DNA: TGTGCCAGCAGTGACAAGGGACAGACCTACGAGCAGTACTTC. Translated: CASSDKGQTYEQYF.

The J gene is TRBJ2-1, the V gene TRBV10-3; D not certain. The ends were cut back, 6 bases at V and 3 bases at J, with 6 bases in the middle. CDR3 size: 12 residues. Germline V gives CDR1 ENHRY, CDR2 SYGVKD. The CDR3 loop reads CAIRQDYNEQFF. CDR3 DNA: TGTGCCATCAGGCAGGACTACAATGAGCAGTTCTTC.

The chain employs TRBV9 and TRBJ2-7, with 11 bases matching TRBD2. The CDR3 sequence is 15 residues long. Germline lookup yields CDR1 SGDLS and CDR2 YYNGEE. V was clipped by 0 bases and J by 9 bases; unmatched bases: 8. CDR3 amino acids: CASSVGPSGGNGQYF. The CDR3, as DNA: TGTGCCAGCAGCGTAGGGCCTAGCGGGGGGAATGGGCAGTACTTC.

The chain combines TRBV27 with TRBJ2-2; the D gene is possibly TRBD2 (6 bases). With 4 bases removed from V and 6 bases from J, the gap between germline ends came to 9 bases. Germline lookup yields CDR1 MNHEY and CDR2 SMNVEV (reference sequence). This CDR3 has 13 amino acids. CDR3 region: CASSWAGSGELFF. The CDR3 region has the DNA TGTGCCAGCAGTTGGGCGGGGTCCGGGGAGCTGTTTTTT.

CDR3 coding DNA: TGTGCCAGCAGGGGACTAGCGGGGGAATCCACAGATACGCAGTATTTT. This gives the protein CASRGLAGESTDTQYF. The chain recombines TRBV9 with TRBJ2-3; 14 nucleotides match TRBD2. Trimming removed 5 bases from V and 2 bases from J; junction bases left unmatched: 4. CDR3 length equals 16 residues. CDR1 is SGDLS, CDR2 YYNGEE, per germline.

This chain joins TRBV7-9 and TRBJ2-1; TRBD2 agrees at 7 bases. The germline V gene encodes CDR1 SEHNR and CDR2 FQNEAQ (reference sequence). The CDR3 totals 13 residues. After removal of 2 bases from V and 8 bases from J, the junction contained 3 bases not matched to a gene. CDR3 sequence (DNA): TGTGCCAGCAGCTTAAGGGGAGGGGATGAGCAGTTCTTC. It codes for CASSLRGGDEQFF.

This clone is a singleton in its sample. This chain links TRBV5-6 with TRBJ2-7; D remains unclear. V was cut by 2 bases and J by 4 bases, with 7 bases left in between. The germline V gene has CDR1 SGHDT and CDR2 YYEEEE. This CDR3 has 12 residues. The chain's CDR3 is CASSFRGYEQYF. The CDR3 nucleotides are TGTGCCAGCAGCTTCAGAGGATACGAGCAGTACTTC.